The text below deals with one TCR beta chain. V shed 0 bases and J 4 bases; nucleotides not matched to a gene: 9. Germline V gene data show CDR1 as SGHDT and CDR2 as YYEEEE. The CDR3 is 16 residues long. This specimen belongs to a study of a mutant IDH1 vaccine in newly diagnosed glioma. Study details: Sex distribution of treated patients was approximately 60% male and around 40% female; mean age was around 40 years. Prior therapy was radiotherapy, temozolomide, or both; most received both.

Time point here: baseline, week 1 (first vaccination visit). The treatment: pre-vaccination baseline after standard-of-care therapy. The astrocytomas were IDH1-mutant, ATRX-negative, and WHO grade 3 or 4. TCRdb keeps only in-frame clones here, not all; method: immunoSEQ multiplex PCR. The sample comprises 99,000 or so clones, about 90% of which are singletons, and 0.56% rests with the top ten. Here the sequenced sample was PBMCs, taken from a glioma patient treated with radiotherapy, temozolomide or both. This receptor was obtained from a woman in her forties or fifties with glioma. This chain uses TRBV5-6 with TRBJ2-7, with 8 bases identical to TRBD1. CDR3 sequence: CASSLGAGGGGYEQYF. The CDR3 DNA sequence: TGTGCCAGCAGCTTGGGGGCAGGGGGCGGTGGGTACGAGCAGTACTTC.